Presented here are 8 T cell receptor beta chains from one specimen sequenced in a study of CD8 T cells in ankylosing spondylitis. Study outcomes and limitations: Blood of patients with ankylosing spondylitis appeared to be characterized by a TCR beta motif of fewer than 10 highly homologous variants.

TCRdb re-called the 5' RACE reads through MiXCR, storing one row per CDR3 protein. The sample includes 650,000 to 800,000 distinct CDR3 sequences, under 20% of them seen just once. Antigens of these TCRs are unknown. The sequenced sample was blood, either unsorted or a sorted T cell fraction (not recorded which). These TCRs come from a male donor with ankylosing spondylitis.

This clonotype was recorded many times. The chain is built from TRBV2 and TRBJ1-5; D uncertain. CDR1 SNHLY and CDR2 FYNNEI come from the germline V gene. V was clipped by 3 bases and J by 5 bases, with 8 bases between them. CDR3 length equals 13 residues. This CDR3 reads CASSDGLHQPQHF. The CDR3 DNA is TGTGCCAGCAGTGACGGGCTGCATCAGCCCCAGCATTTT.

The V and J genes are TRBV7-9 and TRBJ1-1, with D uncertain. Germline CDR1 and CDR2: SEHNR and FQNEAQ (reference sequence). Trimming took 1 base from V and 8 from J, leaving 11 bases between them. The CDR3 is 13 residues long. CDR3 DNA: TGTGCCAGCAGCTTAGGTCGGGTGTTAGAAGCTTTCTTT. It encodes CASSLGRVLEAFF.

This clonotype turned up a few times. CDR3 sequence reads: CASSPPTSGYNEQFF. The CDR3 coding sequence is TGTGCCAGCAGCCCGCCCACTAGCGGTTACAATGAGCAGTTCTTC. The rearrangement joins TRBV7-9 to TRBJ2-1; TRBD2 matches 8 bases. The ends lost 5 bases at V and 4 bases at J; junction bases unmatched: 7. This CDR3 region has 15 residues. Germline V CDR1 and CDR2: SEHNR, FQNEAQ (reference sequence).

The genes are TRBV11-2 and TRBJ2-1, with D possibly TRBD2 on 6 matching bases. Trimming took 5 bases from V and 8 from J, leaving 13 bases between them. CDR1 and CDR2 from the germline V gene are SGHAT and FQNNGV. CDR3 length equals 13 residues. CDR3 sequence reads: CASSPDYSDEQFF. Here the CDR3 DNA reads TGTGCCAGCAGCCCGGACTACAGCGATGAGCAGTTCTTC.

This clonotype was picked up a small number of times. The V and J genes are TRBV24-1 and TRBJ2-5; D may be TRBD2 (6 bases). Germline CDR1 KGHDR, CDR2 SFDVKD. The CDR3 has 12 residues. The V and J ends lost 9 bases and 5 bases respectively, with 12 bases between them. CDR3 nucleotide sequence: TGTGCCACCGCGGGGTTGGAGGAGACCCAGTACTTC. This translates into CATAGLEETQYF.

This clonotype was found a few times. J is TRBJ1-1 and V is TRBV20-1; a weak D match, TRBD1 (5 bases). The CDR3 sequence is 14 residues long. V lost 6 bases, J lost 1 base, and 15 bases lay in between. Germline CDR1 reads DFQATT; CDR2 reads SNEGSKA (reference sequence). The CDR3 DNA sequence: TGCAGTGCCCAGACCCTTGGGACGAACACTGAAGCTTTCTTT. Its protein is CSAQTLGTNTEAFF.

The count of this clonotype is one. This chain joins TRBV29-1 and TRBJ1-5, with D maybe TRBD1 (6 bases). CDR3 size: 16 residues. CDR1 is SQVTM and CDR2 is ANQGSEA in the germline V gene. The DNA of the CDR3 is TGCAGTGCTAGAATGGGGACACCTATCAGCAATCAGCCCCAGCATTTT. As protein: CSARMGTPISNQPQHF. Complete variable domain (other parts from reference TRBV29-1 and TRBJ1-5): SAVISQKPSRDICQRGTSLTIQCQVDSQVTMMFWYRQQPGQSLTLIATANQGSEATYESGFVIDKFPISRPNLTFSTLTVSNMSPEDSSIYLCSARMGTPISNQPQHFGDGTRLSIL.

The CDR3 spells CSASTGGWGANVLTF. Here the CDR3 DNA reads TGCAGTGCTTCGACAGGGGGCTGGGGGGCCAACGTCCTGACTTTC. The V gene is TRBV20-1, the J gene TRBJ2-6; 10 positions match TRBD1. Per the germline V gene, CDR1 is DFQATT and CDR2 is SNEGSKA (reference sequence). V trimming: 5 bases; J trimming: 4 bases; junction bases outside the gene matches: 5. The CDR3 has 15 amino acids.